Presented here are 13 T cell receptor beta chains from one specimen sequenced in a study of response to subunit inactivated influenza vaccine. TCRdb ran MiXCR on the RT-PCR reads and lists one entry per CDR3 protein. The sample holds roughly 180,000 distinct CDR3 sequences; around 9% are singletons and the top ten take roughly 11%. This specimen was non-naive T cells sorted from PBMCs, taken on the day of vaccination. The receptor source for this set is a man aged 45 to 65 who received an inactivated influenza vaccine.

This chain connects TRBV7-2 to TRBJ1-6, with D possibly TRBD1 on 5 matching bases. Germline CDR1 and CDR2: SGHTA and FQGNSA. The CDR3 is 14 amino acids. V was clipped by 8 bases and J by 9 bases, with 17 bases between them. CDR3 nucleotide sequence: TGTGCCAGCGCCTTGCCCGGGGCAAGTTCACCCCTCCACTTT. As protein: CASALPGASSPLHF.

This clonotype came up many times. V is TRBV30 and J is TRBJ2-3; TRBD2 aligns across 10 bases. Germline values: CDR1 GTSNPN, CDR2 SVGIG (reference sequence). V was clipped by 1 base and J by 6 bases; unmatched bases: 7. The CDR3 loop spans 15 amino acids. The CDR3 here is CAWSGPSGGWDTQYF. CDR3 nucleotides: TGTGCCTGGAGTGGCCCTAGCGGGGGTTGGGATACGCAGTATTTT.

Only a few counts were recorded for this clonotype. The gene calls are TRBV28 and TRBJ1-2; 8 nucleotides line up with TRBD1. V trimming: 2 bases; J trimming: 5 bases; junction bases outside the gene matches: 4. This CDR3 has 14 amino acids. CDR1 and CDR2 from the germline V gene are MDHEN and SYDVKM. CDR3 bases: TGTGCCAGCAGTTTAGGGGGACAGGCGTATGGCTACACCTTC. Its translation is CASSLGGQAYGYTF.

V gene TRBV6-1 combines with J gene TRBJ1-6, with D possibly matching TRBD1 (5 bases). The CDR3 runs 13 residues. Germline lookup yields CDR1 MNHNS and CDR2 SASEGT. V was shortened by 6 bases and J by 14 bases, with 17 bases between the two germline ends. This CDR3 is CASRPDSRVSLHF. CDR3 sequence (DNA): TGTGCCAGCAGGCCCGACAGCAGGGTTTCCCTCCACTTT.

The chain carries TRBV10-3 and TRBJ2-1; D gene ambiguous. Trimming removed 0 bases at V and 4 bases at J, with 7 bases between. The CDR3 runs 14 residues. Germline V gene data show CDR1 as ENHRY and CDR2 as SYGVKD. The CDR3, as DNA: TGTGCCATCAGTGAGTCAGGTACTTACAATGAGCAGTTCTTC. Translated, it gives CAISESGTYNEQFF.

This clonotype was counted at least ten times. The chain links TRBV6-5 to TRBJ2-1, with 8 bases matching TRBD2. The CDR3 is 17 amino acids. CDR1 is MNHEY and CDR2 is SVGAGI in the germline V gene. J lost 8 bases, V lost 0 bases, and 12 bases had no gene match. CDR3: CASSYSPGGAFPHEQFF. The DNA for the CDR3 is TGTGCCAGCAGTTACTCACCCGGGGGGGCTTTTCCCCATGAGCAGTTCTTC.

Details on this clonotype: One base away lies a much larger clone, so this may be a sequencing read error. The chain uses TRBV5-5 and TRBJ2-7, with D hard to call. V lost 7 bases and J lost 0, with 11 bases in between. The length of the CDR3 is 13 residues. Germline assignment: CDR1 SGHKS and CDR2 YYEKEE (reference sequence). CDR3 in amino acids: CASCSQSSYEQYF. CDR3 in DNA: TGTGCCAGCTGCTCCCAGAGCTCCTACGAGCAGTACTTC. Full variable domain (outside the CDR3, taken from reference TRBV5-5 and TRBJ2-7): DAGVTQSPTHLIKTRGQQVTLRCSPISGHKSVSWYQQVLGQGPQFIFQYYEKEERGRGNFPDRFSARQFPNYSSELNVNALLLGDSALYLCASCSQSSYEQYFGPGTRLTVT.

This clonotype occurred a few times. The J gene is TRBJ2-1, the V gene TRBV20-1, with TRBD2 matching over 12 bases. The V and J ends lost 6 bases and 12 bases, in that order; junction bases with no gene match: 18. CDR1 and CDR2 from the germline V gene are DFQATT and SNEGSKA (reference sequence). The length of the CDR3 is 16 residues. The CDR3 sequence is CSAPGPGLAGRGAQFF. CDR3 nucleotides: TGCAGTGCACCCGGTCCCGGACTAGCGGGGCGGGGAGCGCAGTTCTTC.

The chain carries TRBV3-1 and TRBJ2-7; 9 nucleotides align to TRBD2. CDR3 length equals 15 residues. Germline lookup yields CDR1 LGHDT and CDR2 YNNKEL (reference sequence). Unmatched junction bases numbered 6, after V lost 4 bases and J lost 2 bases. CDR3 DNA sequence: TGTGCCAGCAGCCCGGCGGCGGGGGGGCCCTACGAGCAGTACTTC. Translation gives CASSPAAGGPYEQYF.

As to this clonotype: The junction differs from germline at one of its ends, possibly a read error. The chain has TRBV24-1 and TRBJ2-1, with D possibly matching TRBD1 (5 bases). CDR1 and CDR2 from the germline V gene are KGHDR and SFDVKD. CDR3 length equals 15 residues. CDR3 region: CATSDSPTQGDEQFF. The CDR3 DNA follows: TGTGCCACCAGCGATTCCCCAACCCAGGGTGATGAGCAGTTCTTC.

The rearrangement uses TRBV7-9 and TRBJ1-4, with TRBD1 matching 9 bases. The CDR3 is 15 residues long. CDR1 is SEHNR and CDR2 is FQNEAQ in the germline V gene (reference sequence). V gave up 2 bases and J gave up 8 bases; unmatched junction bases: 6. The CDR3 DNA is TGTGCCAGCAGCTTATCGACAGGGGGAAGGGAAAAACTGTTTTTT. It encodes CASSLSTGGREKLFF.

This clonotype was recorded a few times. The chain carries TRBV30 and TRBJ2-1, with 9 bases aligning to TRBD2. Trimming at V came to 4 bases and at J to 9 bases, leaving 13 bases not matched to a gene. The germline V gene has CDR1 GTSNPN and CDR2 SVGIG (reference sequence). CDR3 length: 15 amino acids. CDR3 DNA: TGTGCCTGGACTGGGCCAGCGGGGGGTTTTACTGAGCAGTTCTTC. Protein: CAWTGPAGGFTEQFF.

V gene TRBV2 combines with J gene TRBJ1-5; tentative D call: TRBD1 (5 bases). The CDR3 runs 14 residues. CDR1 and CDR2 from the germline V gene are SNHLY and FYNNEI. Trimming pared 6 bases from V and 2 bases from J, leaving 11 bases between. As DNA, the CDR3 is TGTGCCAGCAGACTGGGACGTGGCAATCAGCCCCAGCATTTT. Encoded protein: CASRLGRGNQPQHF. Based on the CDR3 plus reference TRBV2 and TRBJ1-5, the full variable domain is EPEVTQTPSHQVTQMGQEVILRCVPISNHLYFYWYRQILGQKVEFLVSFYNNEISEKSEIFDDQFSVERPDGSNFTLKIRSTKLEDSAMYFCASRLGRGNQPQHFGDGTRLSIL.